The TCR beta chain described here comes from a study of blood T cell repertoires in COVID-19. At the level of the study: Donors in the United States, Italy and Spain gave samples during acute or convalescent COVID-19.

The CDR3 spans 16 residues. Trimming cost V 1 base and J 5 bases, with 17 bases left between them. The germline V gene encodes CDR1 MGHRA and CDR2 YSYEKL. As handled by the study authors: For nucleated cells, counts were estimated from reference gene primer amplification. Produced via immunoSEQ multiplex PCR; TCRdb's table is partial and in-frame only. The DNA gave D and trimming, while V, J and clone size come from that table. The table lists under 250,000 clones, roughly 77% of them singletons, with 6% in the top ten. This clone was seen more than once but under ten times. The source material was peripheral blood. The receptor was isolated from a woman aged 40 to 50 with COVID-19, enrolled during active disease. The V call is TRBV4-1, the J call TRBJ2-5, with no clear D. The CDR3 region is CASSQVRLTTGETQYF. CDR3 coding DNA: TGCGCCAGCAGCCAAGTTAGGTTAACGACCGGGGAGACCCAGTACTTC.